This TCR beta chain was identified during a study of post-analysis software for immune sequencing data. CDR3 length equals 14 residues. Trimming took 6 bases from V and 8 from J, leaving 19 bases between them. A few counts support this clonotype. What it binds is unknown. TCR beta cDNA libraries included unique molecular identifiers. In TCRdb, the PCR reads were re-called with MiXCR into one record per CDR3 protein. The sample shows fewer than 850,000 distinct CDR3 sequences, roughly 29% of them seen only once. Findings of the study overall: Controls significantly exceeded multiple sclerosis patients in normalized Chao1 diversity. Four to six TRBV segments appeared more often in patients than in controls, and TRBV5-6, TRBV5-1 and TRBV20-1 were among these.

The sequencing sample was made of blood. The sequence came from a girl aged 10-17 years with multiple sclerosis. V and J are TRBV12-3 or TRBV12-4 and TRBJ1-2; D is uncertain. CDR3 sequence: CASSASRIPGGYTF. Written as DNA, the CDR3 is TGTGCCAGCAGCGCAAGCCGAATACCGGGGGGCTACACCTTC.